Given below is one T cell receptor beta chain in context. The CDR3 has 16 residues. Per germline, CDR1 MNHEY and CDR2 SVGEGT. Unmatched junction bases numbered 7, after V lost 4 bases and J lost 2 bases. The entry originates in a study of blood T cell repertoires in COVID-19. Per the authors' pipeline: Cell counts per sample came from amplifying reference gene primers. Assay: immunoSEQ multiplex PCR; the TCRdb copy retains only in-frame clones and omits some. The V and J calls and the clone size are those of that table, but D and trimming were determined from the DNA. The sample holds roughly 80,000 clones, about 83% seen once.

The clonotype comes from a woman of 80 years or more with acute or convalescent COVID-19. V is TRBV6-2 or TRBV6-3 and J is TRBJ2-7, with 11 bases fitting TRBD2. The specimen was peripheral blood. The CDR3 nucleotides are TGTGCCAGCAGTTCCCATAGCGGGAGGGCAGCCTACGAGCAGTACTTC. This gives the protein CASSSHSGRAAYEQYF.